This T cell receptor beta chain was recovered during a study of cytomegalovirus exposure and HLA in healthy donors. Study-level results: In a later analysis, HLA-associated TCR beta chains were more clonally expanded than equally common others. Accurate prediction of most subjects' HLA-A and HLA-B alleles from TCR beta sequences was reported. Being productive about 90% or about 30% of the time was typical of most TCR beta V segments in an earlier analysis.

Per germline, CDR1 MNHNS and CDR2 SASEGT. The CDR3 loop spans 15 amino acids. V lost 1 base to trimming and J lost 2 bases; unmatched junction nucleotides: 0. Points on this clone: The antigen is unknown.

Primers for the PCR totalled 60 Vbeta and 13 Jbeta. This table comes from immunoSEQ multiplex PCR, and its TCRdb copy is limited to in-frame clones, with some not included. The sample lists some 150,000 clones; more than 70% were seen once. The TCR was taken from a middle-aged woman in good health and CMV-seronegative. The chain combines TRBV6-1 with TRBJ2-7, with 12 bases that match TRBD2. Material for sequencing was PBMCs. Here the CDR3 DNA reads TGTGCCAGCAGTGAAGGACTAGCGGGAGCCTACGAGCAGTACTTC. This gives the protein CASSEGLAGAYEQYF.